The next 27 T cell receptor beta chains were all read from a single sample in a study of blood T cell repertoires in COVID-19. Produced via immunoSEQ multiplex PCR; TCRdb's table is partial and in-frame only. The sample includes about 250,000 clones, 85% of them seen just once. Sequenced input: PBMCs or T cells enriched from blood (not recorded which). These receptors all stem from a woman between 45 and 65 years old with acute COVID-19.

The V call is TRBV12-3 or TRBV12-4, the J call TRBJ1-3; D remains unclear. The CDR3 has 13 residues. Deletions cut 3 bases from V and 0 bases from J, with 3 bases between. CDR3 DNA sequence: TGTGCCAGCAGTTTCTCCTCTGGAAACACCATATATTTT. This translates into CASSFSSGNTIYF.

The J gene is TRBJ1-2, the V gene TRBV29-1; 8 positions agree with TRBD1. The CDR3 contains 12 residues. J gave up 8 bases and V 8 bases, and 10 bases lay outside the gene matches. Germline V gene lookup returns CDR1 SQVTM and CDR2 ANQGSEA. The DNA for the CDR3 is TGCAGCACGGGACAGGACAAGTTCGGCTACACCTTC. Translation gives CSTGQDKFGYTF.

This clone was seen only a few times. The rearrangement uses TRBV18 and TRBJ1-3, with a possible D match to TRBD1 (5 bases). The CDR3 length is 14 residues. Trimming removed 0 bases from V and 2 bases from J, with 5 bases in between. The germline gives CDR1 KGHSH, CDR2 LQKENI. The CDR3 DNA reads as TGTGCCAGCTCACCACCGGGGCCTGGAAACACCATATATTTT. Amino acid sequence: CASSPPGPGNTIYF.

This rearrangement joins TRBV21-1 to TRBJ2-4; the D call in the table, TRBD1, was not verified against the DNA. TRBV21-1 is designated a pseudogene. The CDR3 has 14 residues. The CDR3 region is CASSIRDRVDIQYF. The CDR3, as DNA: TGTGCCAGCAGCATTCGGGACAGGGTTGACATTCAGTACTTC.

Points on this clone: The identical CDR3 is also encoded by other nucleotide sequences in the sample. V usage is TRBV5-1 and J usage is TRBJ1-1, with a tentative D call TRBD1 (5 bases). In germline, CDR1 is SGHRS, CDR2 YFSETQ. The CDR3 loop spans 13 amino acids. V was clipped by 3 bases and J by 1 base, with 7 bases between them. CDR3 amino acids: CASSSQGNTEAFF. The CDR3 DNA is TGCGCCAGCAGCTCCCAGGGGAACACTGAAGCTTTCTTT.

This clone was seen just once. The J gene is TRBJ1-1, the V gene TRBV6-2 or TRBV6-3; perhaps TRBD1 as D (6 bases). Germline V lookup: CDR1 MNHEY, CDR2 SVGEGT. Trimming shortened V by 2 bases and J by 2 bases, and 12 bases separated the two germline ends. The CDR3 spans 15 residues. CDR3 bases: TGTGCCAGCAGTTACCAGGGGACGGCTAACACTGAAGCTTTCTTT. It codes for CASSYQGTANTEAFF.

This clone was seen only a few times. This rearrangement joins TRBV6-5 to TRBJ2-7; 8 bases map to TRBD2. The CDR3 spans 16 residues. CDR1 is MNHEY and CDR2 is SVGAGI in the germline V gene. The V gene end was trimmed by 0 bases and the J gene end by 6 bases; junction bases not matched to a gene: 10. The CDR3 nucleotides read TGTGCCAGCAGTTACTCCCCCGGGGGGGGCATCGCCGAGCAGTACTTC. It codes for CASSYSPGGGIAEQYF.

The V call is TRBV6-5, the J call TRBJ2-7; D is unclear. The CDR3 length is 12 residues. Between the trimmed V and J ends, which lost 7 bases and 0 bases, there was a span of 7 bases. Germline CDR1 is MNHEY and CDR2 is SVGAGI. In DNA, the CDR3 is TGTGCCAGCACCACAGACTCCTACGAGCAGTACTTC. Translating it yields CASTTDSYEQYF.

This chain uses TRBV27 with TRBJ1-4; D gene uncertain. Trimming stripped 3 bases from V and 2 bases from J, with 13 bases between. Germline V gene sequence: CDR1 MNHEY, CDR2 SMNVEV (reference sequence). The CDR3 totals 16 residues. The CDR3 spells CASSFSGGWTNEKLFF. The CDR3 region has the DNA TGTGCCAGCAGTTTTTCAGGTGGATGGACTAATGAAAAACTGTTTTTT. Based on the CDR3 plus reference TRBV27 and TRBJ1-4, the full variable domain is EAQVTQNPRYLITVTGKKLTVTCSQNMNHEYMSWYRQDPGLGLRQIYYSMNVEVTDKGDVPEGYKVSRKEKRNFPLILESPSPNQTSLYFCASSFSGGWTNEKLFFGSGTQLSVL.

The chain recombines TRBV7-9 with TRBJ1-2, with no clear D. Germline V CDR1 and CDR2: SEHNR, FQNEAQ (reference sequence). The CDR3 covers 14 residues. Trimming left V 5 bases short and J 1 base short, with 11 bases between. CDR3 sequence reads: CASSPSNSNYGYTF. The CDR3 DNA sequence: TGTGCCAGCAGCCCATCGAACAGTAACTATGGCTACACCTTC.

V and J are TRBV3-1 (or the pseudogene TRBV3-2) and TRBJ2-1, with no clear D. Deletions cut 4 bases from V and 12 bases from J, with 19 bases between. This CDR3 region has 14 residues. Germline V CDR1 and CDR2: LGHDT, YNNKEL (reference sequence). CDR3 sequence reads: CASSPNRIRGGQFF. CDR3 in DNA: TGTGCCAGCAGCCCCAACCGCATTCGAGGTGGGCAGTTCTTC.

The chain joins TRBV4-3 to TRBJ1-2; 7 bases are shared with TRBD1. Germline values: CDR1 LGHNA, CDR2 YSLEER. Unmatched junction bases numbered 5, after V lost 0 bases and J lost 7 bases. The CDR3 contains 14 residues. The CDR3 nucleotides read TGCGCCAGCAGCCAAGACAGGGGGGATCTTGGCTACACCTTC. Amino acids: CASSQDRGDLGYTF.

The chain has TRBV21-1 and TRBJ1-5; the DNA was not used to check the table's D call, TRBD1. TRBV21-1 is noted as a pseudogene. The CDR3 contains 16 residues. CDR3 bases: TGTGCCAGCAGCAAAGACAGGACACATAGCAATCAGCCCCAGCATTTT. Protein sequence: CASSKDRTHSNQPQHF.

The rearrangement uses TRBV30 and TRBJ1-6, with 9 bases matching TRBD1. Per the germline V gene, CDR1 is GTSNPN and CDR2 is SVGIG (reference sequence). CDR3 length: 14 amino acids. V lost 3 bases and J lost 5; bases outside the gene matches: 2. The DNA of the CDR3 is TGTGCCTGGAGGCGGACAGGGGATAATTCACCCCTCCACTTT. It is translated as CAWRRTGDNSPLHF. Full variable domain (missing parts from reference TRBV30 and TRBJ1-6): SQTIHQWPATLVQPVGSPLSLECTVEGTSNPNLYWYRQAAGRGLQLLFYSVGIGQISSEVPQNLSASRPQDRQFILSSKKLLLSDSGFYLCAWRRTGDNSPLHFGNGTRLTVT.

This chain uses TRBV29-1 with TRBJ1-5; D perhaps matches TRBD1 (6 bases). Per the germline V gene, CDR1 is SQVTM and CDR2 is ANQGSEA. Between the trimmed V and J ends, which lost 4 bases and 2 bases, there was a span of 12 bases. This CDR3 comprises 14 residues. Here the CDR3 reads CSVARGSGNQPQHF. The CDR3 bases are TGCAGCGTTGCCAGGGGTTCGGGCAATCAGCCCCAGCATTTT.

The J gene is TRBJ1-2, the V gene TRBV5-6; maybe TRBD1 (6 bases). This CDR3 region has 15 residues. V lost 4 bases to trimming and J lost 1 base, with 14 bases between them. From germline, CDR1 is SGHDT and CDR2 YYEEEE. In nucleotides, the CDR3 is TGTGCCAGCAGCATTGGGACACCGCATAACTATGGCTACACCTTC. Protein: CASSIGTPHNYGYTF.

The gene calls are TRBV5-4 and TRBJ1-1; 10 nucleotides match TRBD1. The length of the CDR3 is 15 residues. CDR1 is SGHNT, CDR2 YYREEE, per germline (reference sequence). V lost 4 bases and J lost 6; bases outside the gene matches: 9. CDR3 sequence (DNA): TGTGCCAGCAGCCCCGGGACAGGGGCTAGCGCTGAAGCTTTCTTT. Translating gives CASSPGTGASAEAFF. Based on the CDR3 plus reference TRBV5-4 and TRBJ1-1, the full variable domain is ETGVTQSPTHLIKTRGQQVTLRCSSQSGHNTVSWYQQALGQGPQFIFQYYREEENGRGNFPPRFSGLQFPNYSSELNVNALELDDSALYLCASSPGTGASAEAFFGQGTRLTVV.

The CDR3 sequence: CASSSITGGIGELFF. Here the CDR3 DNA reads TGTGCCAGCAGCAGTATAACAGGGGGTATCGGGGAGCTGTTTTTT. This chain uses TRBV9 with TRBJ2-2, with 8 bases fitting TRBD1. From germline, CDR1 is SGDLS and CDR2 YYNGEE. The V gene end was trimmed by 4 bases and the J gene end by 7 bases; junction bases not matched to a gene: 9. The CDR3 extends over 15 amino acids.

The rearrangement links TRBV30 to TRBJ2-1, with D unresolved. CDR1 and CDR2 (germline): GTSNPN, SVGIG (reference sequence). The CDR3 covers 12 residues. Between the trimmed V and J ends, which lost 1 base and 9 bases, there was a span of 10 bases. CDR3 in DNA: TGTGCCTGGAGTGCCGCTAGTTTTGAGCAGTTCTTC. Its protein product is CAWSAASFEQFF.

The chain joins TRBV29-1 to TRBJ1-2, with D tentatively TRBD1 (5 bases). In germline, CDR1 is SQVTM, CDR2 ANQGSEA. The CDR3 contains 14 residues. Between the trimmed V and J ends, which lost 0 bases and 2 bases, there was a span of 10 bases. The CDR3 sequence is CSVEDDSENYGYTF. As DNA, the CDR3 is TGCAGCGTTGAAGATGACAGTGAAAACTATGGCTACACCTTC.

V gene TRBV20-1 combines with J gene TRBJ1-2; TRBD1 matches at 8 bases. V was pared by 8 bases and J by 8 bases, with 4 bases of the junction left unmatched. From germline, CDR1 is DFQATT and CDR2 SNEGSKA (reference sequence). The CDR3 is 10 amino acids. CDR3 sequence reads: CSMTGEGYTF. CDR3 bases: TGCAGTATGACAGGGGAGGGCTACACCTTC.

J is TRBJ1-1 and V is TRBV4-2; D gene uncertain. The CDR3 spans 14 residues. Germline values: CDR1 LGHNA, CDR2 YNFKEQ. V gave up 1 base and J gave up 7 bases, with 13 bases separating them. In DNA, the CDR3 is TGTGCCAGCAGCCAAGGAGGGTCAACTCTTGAAGCTTTCTTT. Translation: CASSQGGSTLEAFF.

In nucleotides, the CDR3 is TGTGCCAGCAGCCCTCGGGGACAGGGGCCCCAAGAGACCCAGTACTTC. It yields the protein CASSPRGQGPQETQYF. V and J are TRBV7-3 and TRBJ2-5; TRBD1 aligns across 10 bases. This CDR3 has 16 amino acids. Germline lookup yields CDR1 SGHTA and CDR2 FQGTGA. V lost 5 bases and J lost 1; bases outside the gene matches: 7.

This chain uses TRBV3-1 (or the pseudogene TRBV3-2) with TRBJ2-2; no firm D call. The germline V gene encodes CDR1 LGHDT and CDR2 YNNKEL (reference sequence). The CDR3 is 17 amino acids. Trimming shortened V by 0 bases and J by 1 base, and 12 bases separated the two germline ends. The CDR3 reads CASSQDKNRRNTGELFF. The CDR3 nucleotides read TGTGCCAGCAGCCAAGATAAGAACAGAAGGAACACCGGGGAGCTGTTTTTT.

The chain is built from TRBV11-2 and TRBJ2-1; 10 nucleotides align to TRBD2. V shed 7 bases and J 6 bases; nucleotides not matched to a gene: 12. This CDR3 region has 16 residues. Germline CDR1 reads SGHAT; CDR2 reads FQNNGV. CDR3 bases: TGTGCCAGCACCTCGACCCTGGCTAGCGGGAGCAATGAGCAGTTCTTC. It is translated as CASTSTLASGSNEQFF.

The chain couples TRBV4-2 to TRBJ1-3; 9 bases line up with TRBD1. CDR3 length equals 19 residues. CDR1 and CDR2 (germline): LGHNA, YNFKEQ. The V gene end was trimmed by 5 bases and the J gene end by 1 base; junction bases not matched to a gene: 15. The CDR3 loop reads CASSSIGQGSLLSGNTIYF. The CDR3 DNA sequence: TGTGCCAGCAGCTCCATAGGACAGGGGTCTTTACTTTCTGGAAACACCATATATTTT.

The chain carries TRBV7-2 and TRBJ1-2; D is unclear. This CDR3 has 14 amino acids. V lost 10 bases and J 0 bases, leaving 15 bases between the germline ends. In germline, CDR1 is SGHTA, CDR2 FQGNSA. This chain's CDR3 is CATTRKGTNYGYTF. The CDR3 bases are TGTGCCACCACTAGAAAGGGTACTAACTATGGCTACACCTTC.